This record looks at one T cell receptor beta chain sequence and its context. No antigen is known for it. This specimen comes from a study of cytotoxic CD8 clonotypes in ibrutinib-treated CLL. Study as a whole: Patients gave response samples after a median approximately 11 months of treatment, range 6 to 36.

Study observations and caveats: Treatment saw public clonotypes, which were uncommon, either contract or stay stable. Upon ibrutinib response clonality rose, and upon progression it fell back toward baseline.

This CDR3 spans 16 amino acids. Assay: immunoSEQ multiplex PCR; the TCRdb copy retains only in-frame clones and omits some. The data show over 200,000 clones, more than 75% seen once. The sequencing used PBMCs, collected after 12 months of ibrutinib treatment. The chain is built from TRBV21-1 and TRBJ1-5; TRBD1, the D gene given by the table, was not confirmed from the DNA. TRBV21-1 is a known pseudogene. This clonotype was obtained from a human donor with chronic lymphocytic leukemia. The CDR3 bases are TGTGCCAGCAGCAAGGCCGGGGACAGGGGGCATCAGCCCCAGCATTTT. Its translation: CASSKAGDRGHQPQHF.